This entry lists 8 T cell receptor beta chains sequenced from one sample in a study of cytotoxic CD8 clonotypes in ibrutinib-treated CLL. TCRdb's table, derived via immunoSEQ multiplex PCR, lists solely in-frame clones and lacks some. The sample contains approximately 84,000 clones, roughly 86% of which appear only once. The sequencing used PBMCs, collected before ibrutinib treatment. These receptors came from a human donor with chronic lymphocytic leukemia.

The chain links TRBV11-2 to TRBJ2-1; 13 nucleotides align to TRBD2. V dropped 5 bases and J dropped 13; count of bases not matched to a gene: 8. Germline CDR1 SGHAT, CDR2 FQNNGV. This CDR3 contains 14 residues. For the CDR3, the DNA is TGTGCCAGCAGCCTCCGGACTAGCGGGGGTGAACAGTTCTTC. Its translation: CASSLRTSGGEQFF.

This sequence joins TRBV29-1 and TRBJ2-7; 7 positions agree with TRBD1. V was clipped by 4 bases and J by 0 bases; unmatched bases: 3. Looked up from germline, CDR1 is SQVTM and CDR2 is ANQGSEA. CDR3 length equals 13 residues. The CDR3 loop is CSVVGGSSYEQYF. The DNA for the CDR3 is TGCAGCGTTGTAGGGGGCAGCTCCTACGAGCAGTACTTC.

V and J are TRBV21-1 and TRBJ2-1; the D call in the table, TRBD2, was not verified against the DNA. TRBV21-1 is classified as a pseudogene. The CDR3 spans 18 residues. For the CDR3, the DNA is TGTGCCAGCAGCAAACCGGGACTAGCGGGAGGCCGGTCCCATGAGCAGTTCTTC. This codes for CASSKPGLAGGRSHEQFF.

The chain joins TRBV6-1 to TRBJ2-3; 9 nucleotides align to TRBD2. The CDR3 loop spans 17 amino acids. After removal of 2 bases from V and 2 bases from J, the junction contained 8 bases not matched to a gene. Germline values: CDR1 MNHNS, CDR2 SASEGT. The CDR3 sequence is CASSEFGASGTTDTQYF. The CDR3 coding sequence is TGTGCCAGCAGTGAATTCGGGGCTAGCGGGACCACAGATACGCAGTATTTT.

The V call is TRBV7-2, the J call TRBJ1-3; D remains ambiguous. Deletions cut 0 bases from V and 1 base from J, with 13 bases between. Germline lookup yields CDR1 SGHTA and CDR2 FQGNSA. This CDR3 contains 17 residues. The CDR3 DNA reads as TGTGCCAGCAGCTTAGCATATCGGCTGCAGTCTGGAAACACCATATATTTT. Translation gives CASSLAYRLQSGNTIYF.

The CDR3 bases are TGTGCCAGTAGTATCCCTGGGACTGGAAACACCATATATTTT. This encodes CASSIPGTGNTIYF. The V gene is TRBV19, the J gene TRBJ1-3, with unresolved D. Trimming took 3 bases from V and 2 from J, leaving 8 bases between them. The length of the CDR3 is 14 residues. The V gene's germline CDR1 is LNHDA and CDR2 SQIVND (reference sequence).

On this clone itself: Mismatch with germline at one junction end may stem from a read error. The V gene is TRBV4-1, the J gene TRBJ2-1; 11 bases agree with TRBD2. CDR3 length: 15 amino acids. Germline assignment: CDR1 MGHRA and CDR2 YSYEKL. In DNA, the CDR3 is TGCGCCAGCACCCAACTAGCGGGAGCCTACAATGAGCAGTTCTTC. It yields the protein CASTQLAGAYNEQFF.

The rearrangement joins TRBV5-1 to TRBJ1-1; D is undetermined. V was clipped by 4 bases and J by 7 bases, with 17 bases between them. CDR3 length: 14 amino acids. CDR1 SGHRS and CDR2 YFSETQ come from the germline V gene. CDR3 loop: CASSRDLGMGEAFF. The DNA for the CDR3 is TGCGCCAGCAGCAGGGATCTAGGGATGGGTGAAGCTTTCTTT. Supplemented by reference TRBV5-1 and TRBJ1-1, the full variable domain reads KAGVTQTPRYLIKTRGQQVTLSCSPISGHRSVSWYQQTPGQGLQFLFEYFSETQRNKGNFPGRFSGRQFSNSRSEMNVSTLELGDSALYLCASSRDLGMGEAFFGQGTRLTVV.